This T cell receptor (beta chain) was profiled in a study of blood T cell repertoires in COVID-19. Study as a whole: The samples span acute and convalescent COVID-19 from the United States, Italy and Spain. From T cells, B-cell-depleted T cells, or PBMCs came the material, which was cDNA or gDNA.

The data were produced by immunoSEQ multiplex PCR, yet TCRdb's version contains in-frame clones alone and is incomplete. The sample lists around 310,000 clones, nearly 90% occurring once. This clonotype was obtained from a middle-aged woman with COVID-19, enrolled during active disease. The specimen was peripheral blood.

CDR3 region: CASSLTSGAYEQYF. The CDR3 DNA sequence: TGTGCCAGCAGTTTGACTAGCGGGGCCTACGAGCAGTACTTC. The V and J genes are TRBV27 and TRBJ2-7, with 11 bases that match TRBD2. This CDR3 has 14 amino acids. Looked up from germline, CDR1 is MNHEY and CDR2 is SMNVEV (reference sequence). V shed 3 bases, J shed 2 bases, and the junction held 0 bases outside the gene matches.